The T cell receptor beta chain under discussion was sequenced for a study of blood T cell repertoires in COVID-19. The overall study: T cells, B-cell-depleted T cells, or PBMCs provided the cDNA or gDNA that served as material.

The CDR3 length is 15 residues. With 1 base clipped from V and 12 bases from J, the junction kept 11 bases outside the gene matches. From germline, CDR1 is SGDLS and CDR2 YYNGEE. The data were produced by immunoSEQ multiplex PCR, yet TCRdb's version contains in-frame clones alone and is incomplete. The data hold about 140,000 clones, with around 91% observed a single time. Input material: peripheral blood. V gene TRBV9 combines with J gene TRBJ2-1; 9 positions agree with TRBD2. The clonotype was recovered from a woman aged 60-75 years with active COVID-19. CDR3 amino acids: CASSVLAGDPQAQFF. CDR3 coding DNA: TGTGCCAGCAGCGTATTAGCGGGAGACCCACAGGCGCAGTTCTTC. Filled out from reference TRBV9 and TRBJ2-1, the complete variable domain reads DSGVTQTPKHLITATGQRVTLRCSPRSGDLSVYWYQQSLDQGLQFLIQYYNGEERAKGNILERFSAQQFPDLHSELNLSSLELGDSALYFCASSVLAGDPQAQFFGPGTRLTVL.